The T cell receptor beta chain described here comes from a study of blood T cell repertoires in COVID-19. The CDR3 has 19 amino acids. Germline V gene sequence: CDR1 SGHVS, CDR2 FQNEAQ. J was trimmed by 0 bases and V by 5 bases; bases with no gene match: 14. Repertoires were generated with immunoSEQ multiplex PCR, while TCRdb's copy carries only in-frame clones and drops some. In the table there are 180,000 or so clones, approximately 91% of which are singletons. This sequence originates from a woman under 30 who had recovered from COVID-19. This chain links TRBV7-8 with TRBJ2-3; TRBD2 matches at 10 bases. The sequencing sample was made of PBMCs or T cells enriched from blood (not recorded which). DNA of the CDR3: TGTGCCAGCAGCGCAGGACTAGCGGCACCCTTATCTAGCACAGATACGCAGTATTTT. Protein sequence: CASSAGLAAPLSSTDTQYF.